This TCR beta chain was captured in a study of cytomegalovirus exposure and HLA in healthy donors. Worth noting for this clone: Its antigen remains unidentified.

Per the germline V gene, CDR1 is MNHEY and CDR2 is SMNVEV (reference sequence). The CDR3 consists of 16 residues. V lost 6 bases to trimming and J lost 0 bases, with 16 bases between them. Study-wide results and limits: The study designated 150 or so TCR beta chains cytomegalovirus-associated. On later analysis, the bulk of CMV-associated TCR beta chains appeared to be HLA-restricted.

Primers for the PCR totalled 60 Vbeta and 13 Jbeta. Using immunoSEQ multiplex PCR, the repertoire was profiled, and TCRdb retains in-frame clones only, with some absent. This sample has approximately 160,000 clones, with over 75% found just once. Donors had nominal health at sampling but likely had unrecorded immune exposures. What was sequenced was PBMCs. The genes are TRBV27 and TRBJ2-3; D possibly corresponds to TRBD2 (6 bases). This receptor was identified in a woman aged 18-35 years in good health and CMV-seronegative. The DNA for the CDR3 is TGTGCCAGCAGGCTTGGGAGGCGACAAAGCACAGATACGCAGTATTTT. Amino acids: CASRLGRRQSTDTQYF.